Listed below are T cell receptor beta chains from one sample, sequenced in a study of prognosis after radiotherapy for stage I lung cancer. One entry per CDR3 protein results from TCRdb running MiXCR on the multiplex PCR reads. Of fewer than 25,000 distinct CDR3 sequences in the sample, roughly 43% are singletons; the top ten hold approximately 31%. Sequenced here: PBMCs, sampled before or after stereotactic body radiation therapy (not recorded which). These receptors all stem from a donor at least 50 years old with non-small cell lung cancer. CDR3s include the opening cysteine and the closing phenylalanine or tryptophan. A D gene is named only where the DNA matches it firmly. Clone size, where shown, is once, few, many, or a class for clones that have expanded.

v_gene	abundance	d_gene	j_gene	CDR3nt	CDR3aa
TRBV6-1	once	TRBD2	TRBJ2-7	TGTGCCAGCAGTACACACCCGGGACTAGGTCAAGAGCAGTACTTC	CASSTHPGLGQEQYF
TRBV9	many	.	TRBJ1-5	TGTGCCAGCAGCGTGGGGGGATATAGCAATCAGCCCCAGCATTTT	CASSVGGYSNQPQHF
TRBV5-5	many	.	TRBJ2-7	TGTGCCAGCAGCCCCCGGCCCGACAAAGGCACCTACGAGCAGTACTTC	CASSPRPDKGTYEQYF
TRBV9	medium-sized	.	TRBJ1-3	TGTGCCAGCAGCGTAGAGGGCAACTCTGGAAACACCATATATTTT	CASSVEGNSGNTIYF
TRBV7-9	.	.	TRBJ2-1	TGTGCCAGCAGCACCAACACAGGTCTCCGAGGGAATGAGCAGTTCTTC	CASSTNTGLRGNEQFF
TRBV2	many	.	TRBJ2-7	TGTGCCAGCAGTGAATTTGCCGGTTACGAGCAGTACTTC	CASSEFAGYEQYF
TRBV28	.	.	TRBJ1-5	TGTCCCAGCAGTTTCGTTGGGGGGAATCAGCCCCAGCATTTT	CPSSFVGGNQPQHF
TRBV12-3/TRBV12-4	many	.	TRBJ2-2	TGTGCCAGCAGTTCCACTATCGCGAACACCGGGGAGCTGTTTTTT	CASSSTIANTGELFF
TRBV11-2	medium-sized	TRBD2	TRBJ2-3	TGTGCCAGCAGCTTACGGGAGGGGACAGATACGCAGTATTTT	CASSLREGTDTQYF
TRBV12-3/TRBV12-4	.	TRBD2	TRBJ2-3	TGTGCCAGCAGGGAGCGGGAGGGCCCACATACGCAGTATTTT	CASREREGPHTQYF
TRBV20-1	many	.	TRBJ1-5	TGCAGTGCTAGAGATCTGAGGGGAAGTCAGCCCCAGCATTTT	CSARDLRGSQPQHF
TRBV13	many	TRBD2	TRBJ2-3	TGTGCCAGCAGCCCCATGGGACTAGCGGGAGACACAGATACGCAGTATTTT	CASSPMGLAGDTDTQYF
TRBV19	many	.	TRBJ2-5	TGTGCCAGTAGGATAAAAACGGGGACCGCGGAAGAGACCCAGTACTTC	CASRIKTGTAEETQYF
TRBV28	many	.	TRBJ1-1	TGTGCCAGCAGTTCCGTAGTCAACACTGAAGCTTTCTTT	CASSSVVNTEAFF
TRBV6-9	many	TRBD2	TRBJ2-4	TGTGCCAGCAGTTTCAAGGGACTAGCGGGAGAAGCCAAAAACATTCAGTACTTC	CASSFKGLAGEAKNIQYF
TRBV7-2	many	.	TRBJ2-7	TGTGCCAGCAGTAACCGGGTGAGCTCCTACGAGCAGTACTTC	CASSNRVSSYEQYF
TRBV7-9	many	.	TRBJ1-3	TGTGCCAGCAGCCTAACCTATGGGGGTCGCTCTGGAAACACCATATATTTT	CASSLTYGGRSGNTIYF
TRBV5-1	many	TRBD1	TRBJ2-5	TGCGCCAGCAGCAATCGACAGGGTCTTTTAGAGACCCAGTACTTC	CASSNRQGLLETQYF
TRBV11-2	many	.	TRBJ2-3	TGTGCCAGCAGCGCTTTACAGGGCACAGATACGCAGTATTTT	CASSALQGTDTQYF
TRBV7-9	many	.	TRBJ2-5	TGTGCCAGCAGCTTAGATTCCCCATATGTTGAGTACTTC	CASSLDSPYVEYF
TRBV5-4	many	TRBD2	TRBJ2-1	TGTGTCAGCAGCGCCAGGACTAGCGTCTACAATGAGCAGTTCTTC	CVSSARTSVYNEQFF
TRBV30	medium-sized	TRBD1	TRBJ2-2	TGTGCCTGGAGGGCCGGGACAGGGACCGGGGAGCTGTTTTTT	CAWRAGTGTGELFF
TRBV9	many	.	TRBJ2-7	TGTGCCAGCAGCGTAGGTTCAGCCACCTACGAGCAGTACTTC	CASSVGSATYEQYF
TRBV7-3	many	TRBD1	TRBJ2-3	TGTGCCAGCAGCGCCAGGACAGGGGGCCCAGATACGCAGTATTTT	CASSARTGGPDTQYF
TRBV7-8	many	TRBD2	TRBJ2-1	TGTGCCAGCAGCTTAGAACTAGCGGTCTACAATGAGCAGTTCTTC	CASSLELAVYNEQFF
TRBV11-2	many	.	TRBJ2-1	TGTGCCAGCAGCTCCTGGGAGGACAATGAGCAGTTCTTC	CASSSWEDNEQFF
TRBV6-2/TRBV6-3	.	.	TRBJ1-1	TGTGCCAGCATTATCGACGGTAGAGACACTGAAGCTTTCTTT	CASIIDGRDTEAFF
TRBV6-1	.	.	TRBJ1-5	TGTACCAGCAGTGAAGCGCTGGTTACGCCCCAGCATTTT	CTSSEALVTPQHF
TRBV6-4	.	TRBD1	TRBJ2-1	TGTGCCAGCAGTGACTCGTCCTGGGACAGGGGTGAGCAGTTCTTC	CASSDSSWDRGEQFF
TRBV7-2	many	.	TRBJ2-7	TGTGCCAGCAGCTTACTGGCAAGGGAGTTGAGCGAGCAGTACTTC	CASSLLARELSEQYF
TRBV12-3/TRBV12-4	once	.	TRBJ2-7	TGTGCCAGCATTTCCGGCGGTACAGCTACCTACGAGCAGTACTTC	CASISGGTATYEQYF
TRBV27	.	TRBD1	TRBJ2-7	TGTGCCAGCAGCCAAATACATGGACAGGGAAGGTTCTACGAGCAGTACTTC	CASSQIHGQGRFYEQYF
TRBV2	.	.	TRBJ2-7	TGTGCCAGCAGGGGCGGAACAGGCCACTACGAGCAGTACTTC	CASRGGTGHYEQYF
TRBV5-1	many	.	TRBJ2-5	TGCGCCAGCAGCTCGACCCGCGAGACCCAGTACTTC	CASSSTRETQYF
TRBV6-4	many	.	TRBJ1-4	TGTGCCAGCAGTGTCGAGGCAACTAATGAAAAACTGTTTTTT	CASSVEATNEKLFF
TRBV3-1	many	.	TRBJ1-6	TGTGCCAGCAGCCAAGACCCGATTTCCGCGTATAATTCACCCCTCCACTTT	CASSQDPISAYNSPLHF
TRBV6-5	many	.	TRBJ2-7	TGTGCCAGCAGTTACACTTCGACGTTGAGTGAGCAGTACTTC	CASSYTSTLSEQYF
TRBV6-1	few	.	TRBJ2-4	TGTGCCAGCGAAGGAGGCACGAGGTCCAAAAACATTCAGTACTTC	CASEGGTRSKNIQYF
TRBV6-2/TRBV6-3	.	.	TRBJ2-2	TGTGCCAGCAGTCCCGGGACGGGGTACACCGTGGAGCTGTTTTTT	CASSPGTGYTVELFF
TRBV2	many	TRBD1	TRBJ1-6	TGTGCCAGCAGTCAACGACAGGGAGGTAATTCACCCCTCCACTTT	CASSQRQGGNSPLHF
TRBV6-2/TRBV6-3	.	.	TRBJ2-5	TGTGCCAGCAGTGAAGTCCCTGCCGCCGGCAAAGAGACCCAGTACTTC	CASSEVPAAGKETQYF
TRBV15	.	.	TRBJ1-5	TGTTCCACCATCAGAGCTCAGGGCCAGCCCCAGCATTTT	CSTIRAQGQPQHF
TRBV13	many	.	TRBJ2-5	TGTGCCAGCAGCCGGCGGGCAGAACAAGAGACCCAGTACTTC	CASSRRAEQETQYF
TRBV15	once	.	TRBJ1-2	TGTGCCACCAGCAGAGATCGGGGGGATGGCTACACCTTC	CATSRDRGDGYTF
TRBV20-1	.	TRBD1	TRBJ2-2	TGCAGTGCTGAGGACAGGCTCACCGGTGAGCTGTTTTTT	CSAEDRLTGELFF
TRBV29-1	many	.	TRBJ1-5	TGCAGCGTTGGAGAGGGGCTGAGCAATCAGCCCCAGCATTTT	CSVGEGLSNQPQHF
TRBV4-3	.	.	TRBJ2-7	TGCGCCAGCAGCCAATCCTTCTATAGGGAGCAGTACTTC	CASSQSFYREQYF
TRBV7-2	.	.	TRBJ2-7	TGTGCCAGCAGCTTAGGAGGCGGGCTCTACGAGCAGTACTTC	CASSLGGGLYEQYF
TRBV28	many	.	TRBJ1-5	TGTGCCAGCAGTCGACCTGAGACAGCTAGCAATCAGCCCCAGCATTTT	CASSRPETASNQPQHF
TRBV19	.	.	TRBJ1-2	TGTGCCAGTAGTATTGAGAGACAGGACTATGGCTACACCTTC	CASSIERQDYGYTF
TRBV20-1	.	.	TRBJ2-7	TGCAGTGCTGGGGTCCAATACGAGCAGTACTTC	CSAGVQYEQYF
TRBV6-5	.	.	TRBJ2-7	TGTGCCATCAGTTACTCGAGGGGGGGATCTGTCGAGCAGTACTTC	CAISYSRGGSVEQYF
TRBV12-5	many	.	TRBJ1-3	TGTGCTAGTGGTTCAACAACTGGAAACACCATATATTTT	CASGSTTGNTIYF
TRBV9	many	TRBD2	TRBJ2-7	TGTGCCAGCAGCGCTAGCGGGAGAAGCTACGAGCAGTACTTC	CASSASGRSYEQYF
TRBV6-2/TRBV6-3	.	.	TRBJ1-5	TGTGCCAGCACATTAGGCCGCCTGGGGCCCCAGCATTTT	CASTLGRLGPQHF
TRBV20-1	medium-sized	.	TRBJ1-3	TGCAGTGCTAGCGAGGGGGGCGGAAACACCATATATTTT	CSASEGGGNTIYF
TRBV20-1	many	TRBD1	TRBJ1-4	TGCAGTGCTAGAGGAACGGGACAGGGCTATGAAAAACTGTTTTTT	CSARGTGQGYEKLFF